Shown below are 9 T cell receptor beta chains from a single sample sequenced in a study of blood T cell repertoires in COVID-19. TCRdb's copy holds only in-frame clones and misses some; the assay was immunoSEQ multiplex PCR. The data show 200,000 or so clones, 84% seen once. Input material: peripheral blood. These receptor sequences come from a woman aged 55-75 years who had recovered from COVID-19.

The DNA of the CDR3 is TGTGCCAGCTCACCAACAGGGCGCGACGACGAGCAGTACTTC. It specifies CASSPTGRDDEQYF. The gene calls are TRBV18 and TRBJ2-7; D may be TRBD1 (6 bases). This CDR3 comprises 14 residues. V lost 2 bases, J lost 5 bases, and 13 bases lay in between. The germline V gene encodes CDR1 KGHSH and CDR2 LQKENI. The full variable domain, rest sourced from reference TRBV18 and TRBJ2-7, is NAGVMQNPRHLVRRRGQEARLRCSPMKGHSHVYWYRQLPEEGLKFMVYLQKENIIDESGMPKERFSAEFPKEGPSILRIQQVVRGDSAAYFCASSPTGRDDEQYFGPGTRLTVT.

J is TRBJ1-4 and V is TRBV5-5, with D hard to call. The V end lost 3 bases, the J end lost 6 bases, and 18 bases lay between the germline ends. The germline V gene encodes CDR1 SGHKS and CDR2 YYEKEE (reference sequence). This CDR3 contains 16 residues. CDR3 in DNA: TGTGCCAGCAGCTCCCTAGCAGGAGAGGGAGATGAAAAACTGTTTTTT. It specifies CASSSLAGEGDEKLFF.

The chain combines TRBV27 with TRBJ2-3; 9 positions match TRBD2. Germline CDR1 reads MNHEY; CDR2 reads SMNVEV (reference sequence). The CDR3 totals 19 residues. With 4 bases clipped from V and 3 bases from J, the junction kept 17 bases outside the gene matches. The CDR3 DNA reads as TGTGCCAGCAGTTCCCCTTCTCGGCTTAGCGGGGGTGGAACAGATACGCAGTATTTT. This translates into CASSSPSRLSGGGTDTQYF.

Only one count was recorded for this clone. V gene TRBV5-1 combines with J gene TRBJ2-3; 8 bases are a match to TRBD2. V lost 4 bases, J lost 0 bases, and 4 bases stayed unmatched. Per germline, CDR1 SGHRS and CDR2 YFSETQ. The length of the CDR3 is 15 residues. The CDR3 DNA reads as TGCGCCAGCAGCCGGGGGGGCGCTAGCACAGATACGCAGTATTTT. This translates into CASSRGGASTDTQYF.

The genes are TRBV9 and TRBJ2-7; 9 positions match TRBD1. The CDR3 is 15 residues long. CDR1 and CDR2 (germline): SGDLS, YYNGEE. The V gene end was trimmed by 4 bases and the J gene end by 4 bases; junction bases not matched to a gene: 9. The CDR3 DNA reads TGTGCCAGCAGCCGCGGCGGACAGGGGAATTACGAGCAGTACTTC. This sequence encodes CASSRGGQGNYEQYF.

The chain employs TRBV10-3 and TRBJ1-1; 7 bases are a match to TRBD1. This CDR3 has 16 residues. The germline V gene has CDR1 ENHRY and CDR2 SYGVKD. J lost 1 base, V lost 7 bases, and 12 bases had no gene match. DNA for the CDR3: TGTGCCATCAAATCTGCTACAGGGGCTTCGAACACTGAAGCTTTCTTT. Its translation is CAIKSATGASNTEAFF.

This sequence joins TRBV9 and TRBJ1-3; 7 nucleotides line up with TRBD1. The V and J ends lost 0 bases and 0 bases, in that order; junction bases with no gene match: 6. Germline V gene sequence: CDR1 SGDLS, CDR2 YYNGEE. The CDR3 covers 17 residues. CDR3 nucleotides: TGTGCCAGCAGCGTAGGACAGGGCGCTTTCTCTGGAAACACCATATATTTT. As protein: CASSVGQGAFSGNTIYF.

The rearrangement uses TRBV2 and TRBJ1-5; D gene uncertain. CDR1 is SNHLY and CDR2 is FYNNEI in the germline V gene. The CDR3 length is 13 residues. V was shortened by 6 bases and J by 5 bases, with 11 bases between the two germline ends. The CDR3 nucleotides read TGTGCCAGCAGGGGGTTGGAGGATCAGCCCCAGCATTTT. Translating it yields CASRGLEDQPQHF. Combining the CDR3 with reference TRBV2 and TRBJ1-5 gives the whole variable domain EPEVTQTPSHQVTQMGQEVILRCVPISNHLYFYWYRQILGQKVEFLVSFYNNEISEKSEIFDDQFSVERPDGSNFTLKIRSTKLEDSAMYFCASRGLEDQPQHFGDGTRLSIL.

The chain carries TRBV6-1 and TRBJ1-1; maybe TRBD1 (6 bases). V lost 2 bases to trimming and J lost 3 bases, with 10 bases between them. The germline V gene has CDR1 MNHNS and CDR2 SASEGT. CDR3 length: 14 amino acids. The CDR3 is CASSELQGYTEAFF. CDR3 nucleotide sequence: TGTGCCAGCAGTGAACTACAGGGCTACACTGAAGCTTTCTTT.